A single sample gave rise to the 24 T cell receptor beta chains below, sequenced in a study of beta chain features in type 1 diabetes (dated by TCRdb to about 2018). Here is what the overall study found, with its caveats: Type 1 diabetes patients showed a moderate but significant shortening of TCRB CDR3 length in all four CD4+ subsets.

Their antigen targets remain unknown. The method was the immunoSEQ multiplex PCR assay. All of the isolated RNA was reverse transcribed with the High Capacity cDNA Reverse Transcription Kit, so expressed TCRB transcripts were sequenced. The clones in this table, taken by TCRdb from immuneACCESS, are in-frame only. Not every clone is retained; where verified, under half of the shortfall comes from an unresolved V gene, and the cause of the rest is unknown. The sample profile shows 120,000 or so clones; around 16% of them were found once. Roughly 2.6% of the sample goes to the ten largest clones. The sequenced material came from central memory CD4+ T cells from blood. The receptor source for this set is a man aged 18 to 35 with type 1 diabetes.

V usage is TRBV4-3 and J usage is TRBJ2-1; 10 bases agree with TRBD1. J was trimmed by 9 bases and V by 3 bases; bases with no gene match: 14. The germline CDR1 and CDR2 sequences are LGHNA and YSLEER. This CDR3 contains 17 residues. The CDR3: CASSQAPPGQGSGEQFF. DNA for the CDR3: TGCGCCAGCAGCCAGGCACCCCCGGGACAGGGGAGTGGTGAGCAGTTCTTC.

This clone was counted a few times. The chain is built from TRBV7-2 and TRBJ2-5, with a tentative D call TRBD2 (6 bases). The CDR3 extends over 15 amino acids. Per germline, CDR1 SGHTA and CDR2 FQGNSA. The ends were cut back, 5 bases at V and 5 bases at J, with 18 bases in the middle. The DNA for the CDR3 is TGTGCCAGCAGCCCCAGCGGAGAAGGGAGGGAGACCCAGTACTTC. Protein product: CASSPSGEGRETQYF.

The chain carries TRBV5-1 and TRBJ2-3; 7 bases agree with TRBD2. The CDR3 has 15 amino acids. V shed 0 bases, J shed 8 bases, and the junction held 9 bases outside the gene matches. The germline V gene encodes CDR1 SGHRS and CDR2 YFSETQ. CDR3 sequence: CASSLGDYQGATQYF. The CDR3 DNA is TGCGCCAGCAGCTTGGGGGACTACCAAGGTGCTACGCAGTATTTT.

This rearrangement joins TRBV9 to TRBJ2-3; D is uncertain. The CDR3 spans 12 residues. Germline values: CDR1 SGDLS, CDR2 YYNGEE. V lost 3 bases and J lost 2, with 4 bases in between. In nucleotides, the CDR3 is TGTGCCAGCAGCGGGAACACAGATACGCAGTATTTT. Translation gives CASSGNTDTQYF.

This clone appeared a single time. V is TRBV4-2 and J is TRBJ2-7, with D possibly TRBD2 on 6 matching bases. There are 15 residues in the CDR3. Trimming left V 8 bases short and J 1 base short, with 18 bases between. Per the germline V gene, CDR1 is LGHNA and CDR2 is YNFKEQ. CDR3 nucleotide sequence: TGTGCCAGCGGACTTGACTTGGGGGGTTCCTACGAGCAGTACTTC. Its protein is CASGLDLGGSYEQYF.

This clone has only one observation. The chain joins TRBV18 to TRBJ2-7, with D perhaps TRBD1 or TRBD2 (6 bases each). The CDR3 sequence is 16 residues long. Germline CDR1 is KGHSH and CDR2 is LQKENI. V dropped 9 bases and J dropped 0 bases, with 21 bases sitting between them. The CDR3 nucleotides are TGTGCCAGTACTCCTTCGACGGGGGCAAGCTCCTACGAGCAGTACTTC. Protein sequence: CASTPSTGASSYEQYF.

This clone was seen more than once but under ten times. A junction boundary mismatches the germline segment, possibly from a read error. CDR3 loop: CASSLGRKIF. The CDR3 bases are TGTGCCAGCAGCTTAGGGCGGAAGATTTTT. The rearrangement links TRBV7-2 to TRBJ2-3; D gene unclear. In germline, CDR1 is SGHTA, CDR2 FQGNSA. There are 10 residues in the CDR3.

The genes are TRBV9 and TRBJ1-3, with no clear D. Trimming took 0 bases from V and 4 from J, leaving 8 bases between them. The CDR3 has 14 residues. Germline V gene sequence: CDR1 SGDLS, CDR2 YYNGEE. In DNA, the CDR3 is TGTGCCAGCAGCGTAGGGACGGTAGGAAACACCATATATTTT. It is translated as CASSVGTVGNTIYF.

The V and J genes are TRBV7-2 and TRBJ2-1; D uncertain. Germline V gene data show CDR1 as SGHTA and CDR2 as FQGNSA. The V gene lost 4 bases and the J gene lost 5 bases, with 24 bases spanning the gap. This CDR3 has 18 residues. The CDR3 DNA is TGTGCCAGCAGCTCCCAGCCTCCCCGGGTGGGCCAACACAATGAGCAGTTCTTC. This encodes CASSSQPPRVGQHNEQFF.

As to this clone: The same CDR3 arises from other DNA sequences in this sample as well. The chain has TRBV4-3 and TRBJ1-5; D unresolved. This CDR3 is 13 amino acids long. Between the trimmed V and J ends, which lost 3 bases and 7 bases, there was a span of 10 bases. Germline lookup yields CDR1 LGHNA and CDR2 YSLEER. CDR3 nucleotide sequence: TGCGCCAGCAGCCAGGGCTGGAGGCAGCCCCAGCATTTT. Its translation: CASSQGWRQPQHF.

This clone occurred a few times. The V gene is TRBV5-1, the J gene TRBJ2-1; 10 nucleotides line up with TRBD2. After removal of 6 bases from V and 5 bases from J, the junction contained 5 bases not matched to a gene. CDR1 and CDR2 (germline): SGHRS, YFSETQ. The CDR3 runs 14 residues. The CDR3 protein is CASKGTSANNEQFF. CDR3 DNA sequence: TGCGCCAGCAAGGGGACTAGCGCCAACAATGAGCAGTTCTTC.

The chain carries TRBV7-9 and TRBJ2-1; the D is unclear. The CDR3 has 14 amino acids. Per the germline V gene, CDR1 is SEHNR and CDR2 is FQNEAQ (reference sequence). Trimming took off 3 bases at V and 5 bases at J, with 11 bases between the two ends. This CDR3 is CASSFGSVDNEQFF. DNA of the CDR3: TGTGCCAGCAGCTTCGGCAGCGTTGACAATGAGCAGTTCTTC.

This chain connects TRBV5-4 to TRBJ2-5, with 8 bases fitting TRBD2. V trimming: 3 bases; J trimming: 2 bases; junction bases outside the gene matches: 6. The length of the CDR3 is 15 residues. The germline V gene has CDR1 SGHNT and CDR2 YYREEE (reference sequence). CDR3: CASSSRTSRQETQYF. CDR3 coding DNA: TGTGCCAGCAGCTCGAGGACTAGCAGACAAGAGACCCAGTACTTC.

The V and J genes are TRBV10-3 and TRBJ1-6; TRBD1 matches at 7 bases. V trimming: 6 bases; J trimming: 1 base; junction bases outside the gene matches: 3. The CDR3 is made up of 15 amino acids. CDR1 and CDR2 from the germline V gene are ENHRY and SYGVKD. CDR3 protein: CAIRGQPSYNSPLHF. The CDR3 coding sequence is TGTGCCATCAGGGGACAGCCATCCTATAATTCACCCCTCCACTTT.

V and J are TRBV5-1 and TRBJ2-5, with D uncertain. Germline V gene data show CDR1 as SGHRS and CDR2 as YFSETQ. V was clipped by 0 bases and J by 0 bases, with 6 bases between them. The CDR3 covers 14 residues. The CDR3 protein is CASSLGTNQETQYF. CDR3 sequence (DNA): TGCGCCAGCAGCTTGGGGACCAACCAAGAGACCCAGTACTTC.

The V gene is TRBV28, the J gene TRBJ2-3; no reliable D call. V was shortened by 6 bases and J by 1 base, with 14 bases between the two germline ends. Looked up from germline, CDR1 is MDHEN and CDR2 is SYDVKM. The CDR3 contains 15 residues. The CDR3 sequence: CASSPWGYGTDTQYF. The CDR3 DNA follows: TGTGCCAGCAGCCCGTGGGGATACGGCACAGATACGCAGTATTTT. Combining the CDR3 with reference TRBV28 and TRBJ2-3 gives the whole variable domain DVKVTQSSRYLVKRTGEKVFLECVQDMDHENMFWYRQDPGLGLRLIYFSYDVKMKEKGDIPEGYSVSREKKERFSLILESASTNQTSMYLCASSPWGYGTDTQYFGPGTRLTVL.

CDR3 in amino acids: CASDLAGGPNTQYF. CDR3 coding DNA: TGTGCCAGCGATTTAGCGGGGGGGCCGAATACGCAGTATTTT. J is TRBJ2-3 and V is TRBV28; TRBD2 aligns across 11 bases. The CDR3 is made up of 14 amino acids. Germline trimming cut 8 bases from V and 7 bases from J; bases unmatched to any gene: 8. Germline V gene sequence: CDR1 MDHEN, CDR2 SYDVKM. Full variable domain (remainder filled in from reference TRBV28 and TRBJ2-3): DVKVTQSSRYLVKRTGEKVFLECVQDMDHENMFWYRQDPGLGLRLIYFSYDVKMKEKGDIPEGYSVSREKKERFSLILESASTNQTSMYLCASDLAGGPNTQYFGPGTRLTVL.

About this clone: This clone may be a read error of a much larger clone one base away. Other DNA sequences in this specimen translate into the identical CDR3. The J gene is TRBJ2-5, the V gene TRBV5-4; 10 bases are a match to TRBD1. With V trimmed by 4 bases and J by 5 bases, 5 bases remained unmatched. The germline V gene has CDR1 SGHNT and CDR2 YYREEE (reference sequence). The CDR3 has 14 amino acids. CDR3 amino acids: CASSRQGAAETQYF. CDR3 nucleotides: TGTGCCAGCAGCCGACAGGGGGCCGCGGAGACCCAGTACTTC.

This clone was picked up a small number of times. The rearrangement joins TRBV29-1 to TRBJ1-4, with D perhaps TRBD1 (5 bases). V was pared by 8 bases and J by 3 bases, with 13 bases between. The germline CDR1 and CDR2 sequences are SQVTM and ANQGSEA. The CDR3 spans 13 residues. This CDR3 reads CSSQDQPNEKLFF. Written as DNA, the CDR3 is TGCAGCTCACAGGACCAGCCTAATGAAAAACTGTTTTTT.

This CDR3 reads CASSFSPDTRTDTQYF. The CDR3 DNA is TGTGCCAGCAGCTTCTCACCGGACACTCGCACAGATACGCAGTATTTT. The chain couples TRBV11-2 to TRBJ2-3; the D gene is possibly TRBD1 (5 bases). Germline CDR1 SGHAT, CDR2 FQNNGV. Trimming took 3 bases from V and 1 from J, leaving 14 bases between them. This CDR3 region has 16 residues.

This clone has a handful of counts. This chain connects TRBV29-1 to TRBJ1-1, with 12 bases matching TRBD1. The junction had 7 bases not matched to a gene; V was cut back by 2 bases and J by 9 bases. Germline-derived CDR1 and CDR2 are SQVTM and ANQGSEA. CDR3 size: 14 residues. CDR3: CSVERGQGASQAFF. In nucleotides, the CDR3 is TGCAGCGTTGAACGGGGACAGGGGGCTTCCCAAGCTTTCTTT.

The chain links TRBV9 to TRBJ1-4; a weak D match, TRBD1 (6 bases). The CDR3 has 14 residues. Germline assignment: CDR1 SGDLS and CDR2 YYNGEE. V was trimmed by 3 bases and J by 5 bases, leaving 11 bases between them. The CDR3 DNA follows: TGTGCCAGCAGCGCAGGACAGTTGAATGAAAAACTGTTTTTT. This translates into CASSAGQLNEKLFF.

This clone occurred a few times. The rearrangement joins TRBV27 to TRBJ2-3; D remains ambiguous. V dropped 8 bases and J dropped 5 bases, with 8 bases sitting between them. The germline CDR1 and CDR2 sequences are MNHEY and SMNVEV (reference sequence). This CDR3 is 11 amino acids long. This chain's CDR3 is CASSREDTQYF. Here the CDR3 DNA reads TGTGCCAGCTCTAGAGAAGATACGCAGTATTTT.

CDR3 residues: CRRGSHQPQHF. CDR3 nucleotide sequence: TGCAGGCGAGGGTCCCATCAGCCCCAGCATTTT. The chain joins TRBV20-1 to TRBJ1-5, with D unclear. CDR3 size: 11 residues. CDR1 is DFQATT, CDR2 SNEGSKA, per germline (reference sequence).